This TCR beta chain was observed in a study of identical twins. Study results and caveats: Model-predicted out-of-frame TCR alpha sharing fell below observed values in monozygotic twins. For out-of-frame alpha sequences shared by twins, low generation probability was in excess.

TCRdb re-called the 5' RACE reads with MiXCR, one entry per CDR3 protein. The data show roughly 700,000 distinct CDR3 sequences, 8% to 9% seen once. This clonotype came up a few times. Its matching antigen is unknown. CDR1 and CDR2 (germline): SGDLS, YYNGEE. The CDR3 is 17 amino acids. Germline trimming cut 4 bases from V and 4 bases from J; bases unmatched to any gene: 16. All donors were healthy, and all were Caucasian. These data were likewise used in another study, on yellow fever vaccine responses in identical twins.

The sequenced sample was PBMCs. The TCR sequence derives from a woman younger than 30 in good health. The chain couples TRBV9 to TRBJ2-7; 8 bases are a match to TRBD1. The CDR3 region is CASSPGLGQGLGYEQYF. The DNA for the CDR3 is TGTGCCAGCAGCCCGGGTCTCGGACAGGGTTTGGGGTACGAGCAGTACTTC.